This T cell receptor (beta chain) derives from a study of OX40 agonist ivuxolimab in advanced cancers. Study as a whole: Administration of intravenous ivuxolimab to patients occurred every 2 weeks at 0.01 to 10 mg/kg. Under the entry rules, prior anti-PD-1, anti-PD-L1 or anti-CTLA-4 therapy was allowed, and 40% had some.

With autoimmune disease history or systemic immunosuppression, patients were excluded. Study findings and constraints: Among some nonresponders, normalized T-cell clonal expansion was also low.

Generated by immunoSEQ multiplex PCR, the TCRdb table keeps only in-frame clones and is missing some. The profile shows some 69,000 clones, 80% to 95% of them singletons. With V trimmed by 8 bases and J by 4 bases, 2 bases remained unmatched. This CDR3 contains 12 residues. Germline V gene data show CDR1 as SNHLY and CDR2 as FYNNEI. Details on this clone: No antigen is known for it.

The source is an adult with an advanced solid tumor such as melanoma, head and neck, liver or kidney cancer. The sequences come from CD4+ or CD8+ T cells sorted from blood, collected in a trial of the OX40 agonist ivuxolimab. The chain uses TRBV2 and TRBJ2-5; TRBD1 matches at 9 bases. The CDR3 is CASGQGRETQYF. CDR3 sequence (DNA): TGTGCCAGCGGACAGGGGAGAGAGACCCAGTACTTC.